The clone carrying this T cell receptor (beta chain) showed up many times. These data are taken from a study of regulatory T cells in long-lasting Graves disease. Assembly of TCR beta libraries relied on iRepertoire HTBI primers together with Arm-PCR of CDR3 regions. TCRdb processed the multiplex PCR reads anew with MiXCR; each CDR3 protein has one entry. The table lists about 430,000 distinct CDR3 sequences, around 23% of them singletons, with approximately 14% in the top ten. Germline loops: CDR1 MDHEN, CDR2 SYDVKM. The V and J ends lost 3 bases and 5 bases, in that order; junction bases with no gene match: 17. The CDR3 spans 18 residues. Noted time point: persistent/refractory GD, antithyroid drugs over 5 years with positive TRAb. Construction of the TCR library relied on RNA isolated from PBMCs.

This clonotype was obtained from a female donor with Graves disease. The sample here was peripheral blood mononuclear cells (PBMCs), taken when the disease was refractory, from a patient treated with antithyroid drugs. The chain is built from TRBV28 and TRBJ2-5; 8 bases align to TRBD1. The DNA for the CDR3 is TGTGCCAGCAGTTTTCCCCGCCCCCACAGGGGGACCTCGGAGACCCAGTACTTC. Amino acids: CASSFPRPHRGTSETQYF.